This T cell receptor beta chain was observed in a study of shared T cell receptors in the human thymus. The CDR3 sequence is 19 residues long. Germline CDR1 reads SGHRS; CDR2 reads YFSETQ. V was clipped by 0 bases and J by 6 bases; unmatched bases: 15. Profiling relied on immunoSEQ multiplex PCR, and the TCRdb table lists in-frame clones only, not all of them. Here the sample spans hundreds of thousands of clones, over 75% being singletons. This same sample was also taken into another study, of human thymus T cells. That report adds: Repertoires from thymus and blood appeared to show biased V and J gene usage. Related reports documented highly overlapping thymic repertoires among unrelated individuals.

This chain links TRBV5-1 with TRBJ1-1, with 12 bases that match TRBD1. The TCR sequence derives from a boy less than two years old with a congenital heart defect. Sequencing used thymocytes. Written as DNA, the CDR3 is TGCGCCAGCAGCTTGGCCAACAACCGGGACAGGGGGCTTACGGCTGAAGCTTTCTTT. Protein: CASSLANNRDRGLTAEAFF. Full variable domain (outside the CDR3, taken from reference TRBV5-1 and TRBJ1-1): KAGVTQTPRYLIKTRGQQVTLSCSPISGHRSVSWYQQTPGQGLQFLFEYFSETQRNKGNFPGRFSGRQFSNSRSEMNVSTLELGDSALYLCASSLANNRDRGLTAEAFFGQGTRLTVV.